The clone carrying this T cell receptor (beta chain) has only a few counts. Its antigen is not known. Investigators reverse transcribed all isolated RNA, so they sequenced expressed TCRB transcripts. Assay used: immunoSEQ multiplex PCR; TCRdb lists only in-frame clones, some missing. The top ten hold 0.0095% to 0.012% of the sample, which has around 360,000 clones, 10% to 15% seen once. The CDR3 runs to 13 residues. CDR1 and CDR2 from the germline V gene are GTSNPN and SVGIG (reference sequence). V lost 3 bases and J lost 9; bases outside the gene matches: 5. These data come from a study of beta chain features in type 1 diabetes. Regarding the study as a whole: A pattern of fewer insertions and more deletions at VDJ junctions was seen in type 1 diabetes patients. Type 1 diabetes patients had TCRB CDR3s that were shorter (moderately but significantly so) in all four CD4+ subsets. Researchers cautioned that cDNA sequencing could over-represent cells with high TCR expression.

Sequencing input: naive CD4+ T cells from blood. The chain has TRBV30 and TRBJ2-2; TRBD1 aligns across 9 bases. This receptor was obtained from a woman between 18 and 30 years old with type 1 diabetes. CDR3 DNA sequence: TGTGCCTGGAGGTACAGGGGGCCGAGGGAGCTGTTTTTT. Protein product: CAWRYRGPRELFF.